The 20 T cell receptor beta chains below were found in one sample sequenced in a study of cytomegalovirus exposure and HLA in healthy donors. It was with 60 Vbeta and 13 Jbeta primers that the PCR ran. Some clones are missing from TCRdb's copy, which holds only in-frame ones; the method was immunoSEQ multiplex PCR. The sample consists of tens of thousands of clones, more than 70% of them appearing once. The sample consisted of PBMCs. Every receptor here comes from a woman aged 40-49 years in good health and CMV-seropositive.

This clone was seen a handful of times. The genes are TRBV21-1 and TRBJ2-1; the table gives TRBD2 as D, unverified against the DNA. TRBV21-1 is labeled a pseudogene. This CDR3 comprises 18 residues. CDR3 DNA sequence: TGTGCCAGCAGCAAAGAGAGGGGACTAGCGGTCATCTACAATGAGCAGTTCTTC. It encodes CASSKERGLAVIYNEQFF.

This clone showed up just once. This chain connects TRBV7-3 to TRBJ2-7, with D possibly matching TRBD1 (5 bases). The CDR3 consists of 12 residues. Germline assignment: CDR1 SGHTA and CDR2 FQGTGA. The V end was cut by 4 bases, the J end by 4 bases, with 8 bases between. CDR3 sequence (DNA): TGTGCCAGCAGCTATGACAGTTACGAGCAGTACTTC. This translates into CASSYDSYEQYF.

This chain links TRBV25-1 with TRBJ1-2; 8 bases are shared with TRBD1. This CDR3 contains 15 residues. With 3 bases clipped from V and 8 bases from J, the junction kept 11 bases outside the gene matches. Germline V gene lookup returns CDR1 MGHDK and CDR2 SYGVNS. CDR3 in DNA: TGTGCCAGCAGTGATCCCTCATTGGACAGGGCGGGCTACACCTTC. It translates to CASSDPSLDRAGYTF.

In its sample, this clone was seen a few times. The chain uses TRBV28 and TRBJ2-7; TRBD2 agrees at 8 bases. Germline V gene data show CDR1 as MDHEN and CDR2 as SYDVKM. The CDR3 extends over 15 amino acids. Trimming took 3 bases from V and 3 from J; bases not matched to a gene: 7. The CDR3 DNA follows: TGTGCCAGCAGTTTCGGGGTAGCGGGGTTCTACGAGCAGTACTTC. It specifies CASSFGVAGFYEQYF.

The chain has TRBV9 and TRBJ2-5; TRBD2 agrees at 7 bases. The CDR3 spans 16 residues. CDR1 is SGDLS, CDR2 YYNGEE, per germline. The J segment lost 5 bases and the V segment lost 0 bases, leaving 10 bases of the junction unmatched. CDR3 amino acids: CASSVGNPPGGETQYF. The CDR3 nucleotides read TGTGCCAGCAGCGTAGGAAACCCCCCCGGGGGGGAGACCCAGTACTTC. The complete variable domain, with remaining parts taken from reference TRBV9 and TRBJ2-5, reads DSGVTQTPKHLITATGQRVTLRCSPRSGDLSVYWYQQSLDQGLQFLIQYYNGEERAKGNILERFSAQQFPDLHSELNLSSLELGDSALYFCASSVGNPPGGETQYFGPGTRLLVL.

In its sample, this clone was seen a few times. The rearrangement uses TRBV15 and TRBJ1-2, with 8 positions matching TRBD1. The length of the CDR3 is 15 residues. The trim removed 3 bases at V and 4 bases at J, leaving 7 bases unmatched. Germline values: CDR1 LNHNV, CDR2 YYDKDF (reference sequence). CDR3 in amino acids: CATSSPGTGVYGYTF. The CDR3 DNA follows: TGTGCCACCAGCAGCCCCGGGACAGGAGTCTATGGCTACACCTTC.

The chain recombines TRBV27 with TRBJ2-1; 8 bases map to TRBD1. The germline V gene has CDR1 MNHEY and CDR2 SMNVEV (reference sequence). J lost 10 bases, V lost 6 bases, and 8 bases had no gene match. The CDR3 runs 13 residues. The CDR3 DNA follows: TGTGCCAGCAGCGGACAGGGTGTCGGCGAGCAGTTCTTC. Residues: CASSGQGVGEQFF.

This clone was counted only a few times. The V call is TRBV4-2, the J call TRBJ1-4; the D gene is possibly TRBD1 (5 bases). Trimming pared 2 bases from V and 4 bases from J, leaving 11 bases between. Per the germline V gene, CDR1 is LGHNA and CDR2 is YNFKEQ. The CDR3 has 15 amino acids. The CDR3 DNA is TGTGCCAGCAGCCAACAGGGAGGTGGTAATGAAAAACTGTTTTTT. This translates into CASSQQGGGNEKLFF.

This clone has just a few counts. V usage is TRBV7-3 and J usage is TRBJ2-1; TRBD2 matches 8 bases. The CDR3 extends over 17 amino acids. V lost 5 bases to trimming and J lost 4 bases; unmatched junction nucleotides: 13. Germline lookup yields CDR1 SGHTA and CDR2 FQGTGA. The CDR3 is CASSPRPGTSIYNEQFF. CDR3 DNA: TGTGCCAGCAGCCCTAGACCCGGGACTAGTATTTACAATGAGCAGTTCTTC.

V and J are TRBV2 and TRBJ1-5; possible D gene TRBD1, 5 bases. Per germline, CDR1 SNHLY and CDR2 FYNNEI. The CDR3 has 13 amino acids. Between the trimmed V and J ends, which lost 3 bases and 5 bases, there was a span of 8 bases. The CDR3, as DNA: TGTGCCAGCAGTGAGACAGACTATCAGCCCCAGCATTTT. Its translation: CASSETDYQPQHF.

The chain has TRBV6-1 and TRBJ2-5; 9 positions agree with TRBD2. The J call may be incorrect, as the DNA end agrees better with TRBJ2-7. CDR1 is MNHNS, CDR2 SASEGT, per germline. The CDR3 runs 14 residues. CDR3 DNA: TGTGCCAGCATCTCCGGGACTAGCAAATACGAGCAGTACTTC. Amino acids: CASISGTSKYEQYF.

The table lists this clone with many counts. The rearrangement links TRBV21-1 to TRBJ1-2; the table names TRBD1, a call not compared with the DNA. TRBV21-1 is classified as a pseudogene. The CDR3 is 14 amino acids. This CDR3 reads CASSTSDRSYGYTF. As DNA, the CDR3 is TGTGCCAGCAGCACGTCTGACAGGAGCTATGGCTACACCTTC.

The chain has TRBV6-1 and TRBJ2-7; 8 bases match TRBD1. Germline lookup yields CDR1 MNHNS and CDR2 SASEGT. V trimming: 0 bases; J trimming: 4 bases; junction bases outside the gene matches: 2. The CDR3 runs 14 residues. The chain's CDR3 is CASSEAWTGYEQYF. CDR3 DNA sequence: TGTGCCAGCAGTGAAGCTTGGACAGGGTACGAGCAGTACTTC.

This clone occurred once. J is TRBJ1-3 and V is TRBV19; D unclear. The CDR3 length is 16 residues. Germline V CDR1 and CDR2: LNHDA, SQIVND (reference sequence). Trimming stripped 7 bases from V and 0 bases from J, with 16 bases between. The CDR3 spells CASTLQAISSGNTIYF. CDR3 sequence (DNA): TGTGCCAGTACGCTCCAGGCGATCAGCTCTGGAAACACCATATATTTT.

The gene calls are TRBV2 and TRBJ2-1, with TRBD1 identical over 9 bases. Trimming cost V 1 base and J 2 bases; bases outside gene matches: 3. Germline V gives CDR1 SNHLY, CDR2 FYNNEI. CDR3 length: 16 amino acids. In DNA form, the CDR3 reads TGTGCCAGCAGTGAAGGGACAGGGGTAACCTACAATGAGCAGTTCTTC. Translated, it gives CASSEGTGVTYNEQFF. Filled out from reference TRBV2 and TRBJ2-1, the complete variable domain reads EPEVTQTPSHQVTQMGQEVILRCVPISNHLYFYWYRQILGQKVEFLVSFYNNEISEKSEIFDDQFSVERPDGSNFTLKIRSTKLEDSAMYFCASSEGTGVTYNEQFFGPGTRLTVL.

This chain joins TRBV5-5 and TRBJ1-4, with a possible D match to TRBD1 (6 bases). Trimming removed 4 bases from V and 8 bases from J, with 12 bases in between. Germline V lookup: CDR1 SGHKS, CDR2 YYEKEE (reference sequence). The CDR3 is 13 residues long. CDR3 coding DNA: TGTGCCAGCAGCGGCGGACAGTTGGAAAAACTGTTTTTT. It encodes CASSGGQLEKLFF.

In this sample, this clone turned up once. The chain has TRBV23-1 and TRBJ1-1; unclear D gene. TRBV23-1 is an open reading frame, and its role is uncertain. With 0 bases removed from V and 11 bases from J, the gap between germline ends came to 7 bases. This CDR3 has 11 residues. The CDR3 loop reads CASSQSRVAFF. CDR3 bases: TGCGCCAGCAGTCAATCGAGGGTCGCTTTCTTT.

The J gene is TRBJ1-2, the V gene TRBV2, with D perhaps TRBD1 (6 bases). Deletions cut 7 bases from V and 4 bases from J, with 16 bases between. Germline CDR1 and CDR2: SNHLY and FYNNEI. The CDR3 sequence is 14 residues long. In nucleotides, the CDR3 is TGTGCCAGCACCCAAGGGGGAGGGGGCTATGGCTACACCTTC. Translated: CASTQGGGGYGYTF.

V is TRBV29-1 and J is TRBJ1-1; the D gene is possibly TRBD1 (6 bases). CDR1 is SQVTM, CDR2 ANQGSEA, per germline. Deletions cut 1 base from V and 8 bases from J, with 8 bases between. The CDR3 has 11 amino acids. In nucleotides, the CDR3 is TGCAGCGTTGAAGGGACAGCCGAAGCTTTCTTT. Translating gives CSVEGTAEAFF.

The rearrangement joins TRBV9 to TRBJ2-1, with 15 bases that match TRBD2. Germline trimming cut 4 bases from V and 4 bases from J; bases unmatched to any gene: 6. CDR1 and CDR2 from the germline V gene are SGDLS and YYNGEE. This CDR3 has 17 residues. Here the CDR3 DNA reads TGTGCCAGCAGCACCGGACTAGCGGGAGGGCGGTACAATGAGCAGTTCTTC. Protein: CASSTGLAGGRYNEQFF.